This T cell receptor beta chain is from a study of human T cells and chemical hapten exposure. Documented time point: patch test 1, 2 weeks after DPC sensitization. Stated treatment: therapeutic diphenylcyclopropenone sensitization with weekly scalp DPC. Drawing of blood took place ahead of applying each patch test. During construction of the library, unique molecular identifiers were attached to individual cDNA molecules for quantitative, reproducible TCR counting. In the authors' methods: Samples had a median of around 100,000 TCRs, ranging roughly 20,000 to 750,000. One entry per CDR3 protein results from TCRdb running MiXCR on the RACE reads. The authors' filters were not applied to this entry. Of around 150,000 distinct CDR3 sequences in the sample, roughly 15% were seen once. This clonotype appeared a few times. Trimming removed 0 bases from V and 5 bases from J, with 10 bases in between. The CDR3 runs 14 residues. Germline CDR1 is SGHNT and CDR2 is YENEEA.

The sequence came from a woman aged 25 to 39 with alopecia areata. Some clones in this sample may be carry-over from other donors' samples. Sequenced here: whole blood, sampled in connection with sensitization to the hapten diphenylcyclopropenone (DPC). The chain recombines TRBV11-3 with TRBJ2-5, with D possibly matching TRBD1 (5 bases). CDR3 amino acids: CASSLETYRETQYF. In nucleotides, the CDR3 is TGTGCCAGCAGCTTAGAGACCTACAGGGAGACCCAGTACTTC.